The following is a T cell receptor beta chain sequence with its context. Its antigen is not yet known. No per-base quality is available; no much larger clone lies one base away. This record belongs to a study of cytomegalovirus exposure and HLA in healthy donors (dated by TCRdb to about 2017). Regarding the study in general: In an earlier analysis of roughly 500 of the donors, 250 to 300 Gb of sequence data and about 110 million unique TCR beta sequences from about 179 million T cells were reported. The number of donors typed differed by locus, with roughly 620-630 for A, B, C, DRB1 and DQB1, around 500 for DQA1, over 600 for DPA1, and approximately 470 for DPB1. The T cell repertoires of under 750 subjects were profiled by immunosequencing and related to cytomegalovirus serostatus. Among under 450 genotyped donors of the cohort, an average of roughly 240,000 unique TCR beta nucleotide sequences were sequenced per donor, around 18% of them non-productive. An earlier analysis of fewer than 750 of the donors used high-throughput TCR beta sequencing to judge whether each TCR beta V gene segment behaved as functional or pseudogenic. Approximately 300 gigabases of sequencing data and some 85 million unique TCR sequences were included in an early release covering over 600 HLA-typed donors. A later analysis re-examined previously published TCR beta repertoires from just over 650 donors and added high-resolution HLA genotyping to investigate patterns of TCR occurrence. A later genetic analysis used genome-wide SNP genotypes for about 65% of the 666 donors, treating that subset as a discovery cohort. HLA typing included class I and class II loci at four-digit resolution. Several DR-DQ haplotypes were treated as single units for association and clustering because of strong linkage in the cohort. The aim of the study was to test whether cataloging public T cell receptors could identify signatures of past pathogen exposure. Rather than using new phenotypic data, the later analysis identified candidate immune exposures from TCR beta sequences and from how often those sequences occurred across donors. Every discovery cohort repertoire had been produced on one sequencing platform. Alongside the repertoire data, information on donor age, sex, ethnicity and CMV serostatus was compiled. To predict cytomegalovirus infection status, the study combined high-throughput TCR immunosequencing, statistical association of individual TCRs with disease status, and machine learning. The genetic ancestry cluster associated with self-reported Caucasian donors included 81% of the roughly 400 genotyped donors. A separate validation cohort of approximately 130 different subjects was used in addition to the 666-subject first cohort. Study-wide conclusions, independent of this receptor: In a later genetic analysis, a missense DCLRE1C variant was associated with V-gene and J-gene trimming of TCR beta chains, and the association was replicated in an independent cohort. Most TCR sequences were observed very rarely across donors, whereas some public TCRs were present in many individuals. The classifier was reported to diagnose cytomegalovirus status with high specificity and sensitivity in both the original and validation cohorts. Because some donors lacked HLA typing at each locus, the association tests relied only on the typed subset. Some IMGT-functional V segments, including TRBV6-2 and TRBV6-3, could not be distinguished by the 87-base-pair reads and were therefore excluded. In a later analysis, more than 15,000 TCR beta sequences were associated with specific HLA alleles at a false discovery rate of 0.05. Assigning TCR associations to individual alleles was difficult when HLA alleles, especially DR and DQ, strongly co-occurred. A cluster of highly shared sequence variants was judged likely to represent a technical artifact of the sequencing pipeline. According to a later genetic analysis, donors in an Asian-associated ancestry cluster had fewer N-insertions in productive TCRs than the approximately 610-donor mean. In a later analysis, most CMV-associated TCR beta chains were found to appear HLA-restricted, with HLA associations seemingly driven largely by CMV exposure. In vitro tests confirmed that a few of the cytomegalovirus-associated TCR beta chains recognize cytomegalovirus antigens. Sequencing depth was assumed to be roughly uniform across donors in the presence/absence analyses, though that assumption may not hold. An earlier analysis of 587 of the donors showed that most TCR beta V segments appeared in productive rearrangements either about 87% or about 30% of the time, which broadly matched IMGT annotations. Over 15 rarely observed V segments, including chromosome 9 orphons, were excluded from the earlier analysis of several hundred of the donors because counts were too low. In a later analysis, several top co-occurrence clusters were reported to appear linked to parvovirus B19, influenza, CMV and Epstein-Barr virus. A further reported finding was that TCR beta sequences accurately predicted the HLA-A and HLA-B alleles for most subjects in the first cohort. In a later analysis, TCR association rates were found to vary across HLA loci, with the most associated TCRs seen for DRB1 alleles and the fewest for HLA-C alleles. Linkage disequilibrium might explain the correlated functional status among segregating V segments, but an unknown experimental factor could not be ruled out. A total of fewer than 200 TCR beta chains were listed by the study as associated with cytomegalovirus. This cohort had only TCR beta chains sequenced, and the lack of alpha or paired-chain data limited which features could be detected. CMV serostatus was the only immune exposure information available for the cohort. It was suggested by the authors that the approach could potentially be generalized to other disease states and immunological phenotypes. In a later analysis, HLA-associated TCR beta chains were found to be more clonally expanded and to have lower generation probabilities than equally common non-associated chains.

In total, just over 650 healthy bone marrow donors made up the cohort. At the time of sampling, every cohort member was nominally healthy, though immune exposures that went unrecorded were likely present. The donor was CMV seropositive and was included in the group of 250 to 300 seropositive cohort members. Every donor gave a peripheral blood sample, and the peripheral blood mononuclear cells from that sample were used for TCR beta sequencing. Genomic DNA was extracted from the blood cell samples with the Qiagen DNeasy Blood Extraction Kit. The library relied on the immunoSEQ multiplex PCR assay. For the multiplex PCR, a mixture combining 60 forward primers for TCR Vbeta segments and 13 reverse primers for TCR Jbeta segments was used. A multiplex PCR assay on genomic DNA amplified the CDR3 region of rearranged TCR beta genes. On the Illumina HiSeq System, the amplified TCR beta libraries were sequenced as 87-base-pair reads. The original methods were these. In a later analysis, roughly 80 million unique TCR beta chains were counted across the 500 to 850 repertoires, and about 10 million of these chains were shared by at least two donors. To remove PCR and sequencing errors, raw reads were error-corrected and collapsed into unique sequences using a nearest-neighbor algorithm that merged closely related sequences. CDR3 sequences were aligned to IMGT reference sequences to assign V, D and J gene segments. For a sequence to be retained, a match of at least six nucleotides was required to both a V gene segment and a J gene segment. Rearrangements were called productive when the CDR3 lacked stop codons and stayed in frame with V and J; all others were non-productive. Following IMGT convention, CDR3 was defined as the stretch from the second conserved V-encoded cysteine to the conserved J-encoded phenylalanine. Sequences without an unambiguous match to a single V gene segment were excluded from the earlier analysis of 587 of the donors. An earlier analysis of fewer than 750 of the donors called V segments functional above 56.7% productive rearrangements and segregating when the between-donor standard deviation exceeded 5%. To diagnose cytomegalovirus status from the catalog of TCR beta chain sequences, a statistical classification framework was built. In a later analysis, TCR nucleotide sequences were compared against IMGT/GENE-DB human TR gene sequences so that V and J genes could be assigned. In a later analysis, CDR3 sequences and most-parsimonious VDJ recombination scenarios were assigned using the TCRdist pipeline. A later analysis defined each TCR beta chain by its CDR3 amino acid sequence plus V-gene family, and excluded reads lacking a unique V-gene family. As a way to deal with suspected cross-contamination and a sequencing artifact, a later analysis dropped under 600 nucleotide sequences that were highly shared and had low generation probability. In a later analysis, a clonal expansion index for each public chain was calculated from normalized within-repertoire ranks of inferred template counts. Generation probabilities in a later analysis came from a VDJ recombination model fitted to out-of-frame rearrangements, and those results were checked against IGoR. Hypergeometric tests were used in a later analysis to score TCR-TCR, TCR-HLA and TCR-CMV co-occurrence, with a repertoire-size bias correction applied to the TCR pairs. In a later analysis, false discovery rates were estimated by permuting HLA or CMV assignments 20 times. In a later analysis, co-occurring TCRs were grouped with DBSCAN, and TCRdist sequence similarity was added when clustering was performed within HLA-allele-positive subsets. Repertoires with fewer than 30,000 or more than 120,000 public chains were left out of co-occurrence clustering, as were about five repertoires with anomalous nucleotide sharing. As stored in TCRdb, this immuneACCESS dataset retains in-frame rearrangements with V and J assigned. A fraction of the clones does not appear; measured against another copy, unresolved V genes explain less than half of the discrepancy, and the remainder lacks a known reason. The V and J calls and clone size were taken over from that table, and D and trimming were inferred from the DNA. The sample table records 150,000 to 200,000 clones; roughly 75% of these occur just once. Jointly, the top ten make up around 8.3% of the sample.

Per the germline V gene, SGHRS is the CDR1 and YFSETQ is the CDR2. V is shortened by 3 bases, J by 0 bases, and the region joining them spans 13 bases. Inclusive of the bounding cysteine and phenylalanine, the CDR3 is 16 residues long. Of all the DNA, just the CDR3 is kept, 48 bases in frame from base 1. The TCR was taken from a woman aged 40 to 55 in good health and CMV-seropositive. The specimen was PBMCs. The chain is assembled from TRBV5-1 and TRBJ2-1; TRBD1 might be the D gene, on 6 matching bases. The DNA sequence is TGCGCCAGCAGCTGGAATACAGGGAACTCCTACAATGAGCAGTTCTTC. This encodes CASSWNTGNSYNEQFF.